Listed below are T cell receptor beta chains from one sample, sequenced in a study of hypomethylating agent response in myelodysplastic syndrome. The table came from immunoSEQ multiplex PCR; TCRdb's copy has only in-frame clones and leaves some out. Among roughly 1,600 clones listed, about 80% were seen once. Sequenced here: bone marrow, sampled before or after starting hypomethylating agent treatment for myelodysplastic syndrome (not recorded which). All receptors come from a human donor with myelodysplastic syndrome. CDR3s include the opening cysteine and the closing phenylalanine or tryptophan. D genes are given only for firm matches. Clone sizes are given selectively: once, few, many, or a class where the clone is expanded.

V gene: TRBV7-9
J gene: TRBJ1-5
clone size: -
D gene: -
CDR3 protein: CASSSTDQPQHF
CDR3 DNA: TGTGCCAGCAGCTCCACAGATCAGCCCCAGCATTTT

V gene: TRBV5-4
J gene: TRBJ2-2
clone size: -
D gene: TRBD1
CDR3 protein: CASSDNRGAGELFF
CDR3 DNA: TGTGCCAGCAGCGATAACAGGGGAGCCGGGGAGCTGTTTTTT

V gene: TRBV5-5
J gene: TRBJ1-1
clone size: -
D gene: -
CDR3 protein: CASSFTLTEAFF
CDR3 DNA: TGTGCCAGCAGCTTCACACTTACTGAAGCTTTCTTT

V gene: TRBV27
J gene: TRBJ2-3
clone size: -
D gene: -
CDR3 protein: CASSSGLSTDTQYF
CDR3 DNA: TGTGCCAGCAGTAGCGGCCTGAGCACAGATACGCAGTATTTT

V gene: TRBV4-2
J gene: TRBJ2-1
clone size: -
D gene: TRBD2
CDR3 protein: CASSQVAGTFGNEQFF
CDR3 DNA: TGTGCCAGCAGCCAAGTAGCGGGGACCTTCGGGAATGAGCAGTTCTTC

V gene: TRBV4-2
J gene: TRBJ1-4
clone size: -
D gene: -
CDR3 protein: CASSDDPGANEKLFF
CDR3 DNA: TGTGCCAGCAGCGATGATCCCGGGGCTAATGAAAAACTGTTTTTT

V gene: TRBV9
J gene: TRBJ2-7
clone size: -
D gene: -
CDR3 protein: CASSAHSEGSYEQYF
CDR3 DNA: TGTGCCAGCAGCGCCCATTCTGAGGGGTCCTACGAGCAGTACTTC

V gene: TRBV6-6
J gene: TRBJ1-5
clone size: -
D gene: -
CDR3 protein: CASRKDSPANQPQHF
CDR3 DNA: TGTGCCAGCAGGAAGGACAGCCCGGCCAATCAGCCCCAGCATTTT

V gene: TRBV5-5
J gene: TRBJ2-7
clone size: -
D gene: -
CDR3 protein: CASWVSGSEQYF
CDR3 DNA: TGTGCCAGCTGGGTTAGCGGAAGCGAGCAGTACTTC

V gene: TRBV11-2
J gene: TRBJ2-7
clone size: -
D gene: -
CDR3 protein: CASSLAGAAEQYF
CDR3 DNA: TGTGCCAGCAGCTTAGCGGGGGCGGCCGAGCAGTACTTC

V gene: TRBV7-8
J gene: TRBJ2-1
clone size: -
D gene: TRBD1
CDR3 protein: CASSLEAGQAYNEQFF
CDR3 DNA: TGTGCCAGCAGCTTAGAAGCAGGACAGGCTTACAATGAGCAGTTCTTC

V gene: TRBV19
J gene: TRBJ2-7
clone size: -
D gene: -
CDR3 protein: CASSRRHPDYEQYF
CDR3 DNA: TGTGCCAGTAGTAGGAGACATCCCGATTACGAGCAGTACTTC

V gene: TRBV5-6
J gene: TRBJ2-5
clone size: -
D gene: TRBD1
CDR3 protein: CASNSPPGGETQYF
CDR3 DNA: TGTGCCAGCAACTCCCCCCCAGGGGGAGAGACCCAGTACTTC

V gene: TRBV6-1
J gene: TRBJ2-5
clone size: -
D gene: TRBD2
CDR3 protein: CASSEEGGGYQETQYF
CDR3 DNA: TGTGCCAGCAGTGAAGAGGGCGGGGGGTACCAAGAGACCCAGTACTTC

V gene: TRBV28
J gene: TRBJ1-2
clone size: once
D gene: -
CDR3 protein: CASSSGEGGWGYTF
CDR3 DNA: TGTGCCAGCAGTTCCGGGGAGGGGGGATGGGGCTACACCTTC

V gene: TRBV30
J gene: TRBJ2-6
clone size: -
D gene: -
CDR3 protein: CAWSKRRTALSGANVLTF
CDR3 DNA: TGTGCCTGGAGTAAAAGACGGACCGCGTTGTCTGGGGCCAACGTCCTGACTTTC

V gene: TRBV4-1
J gene: TRBJ2-2
clone size: -
D gene: TRBD2
CDR3 protein: CASSQDKKRGNTGELFF
CDR3 DNA: TGCGCCAGCAGCCAAGACAAAAAGCGGGGAAACACCGGGGAGCTGTTTTTT

V gene: TRBV18
J gene: TRBJ1-5
clone size: -
D gene: TRBD1
CDR3 protein: CASSSTGGNNQPQHF
CDR3 DNA: TGTGCCAGCTCATCGACAGGGGGAAACAATCAGCCCCAGCATTTT

V gene: TRBV7-2
J gene: TRBJ1-2
clone size: once
D gene: -
CDR3 protein: CASSLDKSHGYTF
CDR3 DNA: TGTGCCAGCAGCTTGGACAAGAGCCACGGCTACACCTTC

V gene: TRBV27
J gene: TRBJ1-1
clone size: -
D gene: TRBD1
CDR3 protein: CASSRDRGNTEAFF
CDR3 DNA: TGTGCCAGCAGTCGGGACAGGGGGAACACTGAAGCTTTCTTT

V gene: TRBV25-1
J gene: TRBJ2-5
clone size: -
D gene: -
CDR3 protein: CASGEQGEETQYF
CDR3 DNA: TGTGCCAGCGGGGAACAGGGTGAGGAGACCCAGTACTTC

V gene: TRBV25-1
J gene: TRBJ1-6
clone size: -
D gene: -
CDR3 protein: CASSDTSSYNSPLHF
CDR3 DNA: TGTGCCAGCAGTGACACGAGCTCCTATAATTCACCCCTCCACTTT

V gene: TRBV2
J gene: TRBJ1-4
clone size: once
D gene: -
CDR3 protein: CASSAVEKLFF
CDR3 DNA: TGTGCCAGCAGTGCGGTTGAAAAACTGTTTTTT

V gene: TRBV19
J gene: TRBJ2-1
clone size: -
D gene: TRBD1
CDR3 protein: CASEQGAGEQFF
CDR3 DNA: TGTGCCAGCGAACAGGGGGCAGGTGAGCAGTTCTTC

V gene: TRBV7-3
J gene: TRBJ2-5
clone size: -
D gene: -
CDR3 protein: CASSLGISQETQYF
CDR3 DNA: TGTGCCAGCAGCTTAGGGATTAGTCAAGAGACCCAGTACTTC

V gene: TRBV27
J gene: TRBJ2-2
clone size: hyperexpanded
D gene: -
CDR3 protein: CASSWSTGELFF
CDR3 DNA: TGTGCCAGCAGTTGGTCCACCGGGGAGCTGTTTTTT

V gene: TRBV30
J gene: TRBJ1-3
clone size: -
D gene: -
CDR3 protein: CAWNLGSSSGNTIYF
CDR3 DNA: TGTGCCTGGAATCTGGGTTCCTCCTCTGGAAACACCATATATTTT

V gene: TRBV5-1
J gene: TRBJ1-2
clone size: -
D gene: TRBD1
CDR3 protein: CASSSPGQGALYGYTF
CDR3 DNA: TGCGCCAGCAGCAGCCCGGGACAGGGGGCTCTTTATGGCTACACCTTC

V gene: TRBV25-1
J gene: TRBJ1-3
clone size: few
D gene: -
CDR3 protein: CASSGLENTIYF
CDR3 DNA: TGTGCCAGCAGCGGACTGGAAAACACCATATATTTT

V gene: TRBV7-2
J gene: TRBJ1-5
clone size: -
D gene: -
CDR3 protein: CASTEPGQPQHF
CDR3 DNA: TGTGCCAGCACCGAACCCGGGCAGCCCCAGCATTTT

V gene: TRBV7-8
J gene: TRBJ1-5
clone size: -
D gene: TRBD1
CDR3 protein: CASSLAGQGASQPQHF
CDR3 DNA: TGTGCCAGCAGCTTAGCGGGGCAGGGGGCAAGTCAGCCCCAGCATTTT

V gene: TRBV4-1
J gene: TRBJ2-1
clone size: -
D gene: TRBD2
CDR3 protein: CASSQDWGGEQFF
CDR3 DNA: TGCGCCAGCAGCCAAGATTGGGGGGGTGAGCAGTTCTTC

V gene: TRBV28
J gene: TRBJ1-2
clone size: -
D gene: -
CDR3 protein: CASSIGTNYGYTF
CDR3 DNA: TGTGCCAGCAGTATCGGGACTAACTATGGCTACACCTTC

V gene: TRBV7-9
J gene: TRBJ2-7
clone size: few
D gene: -
CDR3 protein: CASSLERGTYEQYF
CDR3 DNA: TGTGCCAGCAGCTTAGAACGCGGCACCTACGAGCAGTACTTC

V gene: TRBV2
J gene: TRBJ2-1
clone size: -
D gene: TRBD2
CDR3 protein: CASSGTSGGAYEQFF
CDR3 DNA: TGTGCCAGCAGTGGGACTAGCGGGGGGGCATATGAGCAGTTCTTC

V gene: TRBV19
J gene: TRBJ2-7
clone size: -
D gene: -
CDR3 protein: CASSLAPGHLYEQYF
CDR3 DNA: TGTGCCAGTAGTCTAGCCCCGGGACACCTCTACGAGCAGTACTTC

V gene: TRBV4-3
J gene: TRBJ2-7
clone size: -
D gene: TRBD2
CDR3 protein: CASSQDLAGGLLSYEQYF
CDR3 DNA: TGCGCCAGCAGCCAAGATTTAGCGGGGGGGTTGTTGTCCTACGAGCAGTACTTC

V gene: TRBV27
J gene: TRBJ1-1
clone size: -
D gene: -
CDR3 protein: CASKPGIWTEAFF
CDR3 DNA: TGTGCCAGTAAGCCAGGGATTTGGACTGAAGCTTTCTTT

V gene: TRBV2
J gene: TRBJ2-7
clone size: -
D gene: -
CDR3 protein: CASRFPGESYEQYF
CDR3 DNA: TGTGCCAGCAGGTTTCCGGGGGAATCCTACGAGCAGTACTTC

V gene: TRBV4-1
J gene: TRBJ2-5
clone size: -
D gene: -
CDR3 protein: CASSVTERETQYF
CDR3 DNA: TGCGCCAGCAGCGTTACCGAAAGAGAGACCCAGTACTTC

V gene: TRBV4-3
J gene: TRBJ2-1
clone size: -
D gene: TRBD2
CDR3 protein: CASSQELAGYYNEQFF
CDR3 DNA: TGCGCCAGCAGCCAAGAACTAGCGGGGTACTACAATGAGCAGTTCTTC

V gene: TRBV19
J gene: TRBJ1-5
clone size: -
D gene: -
CDR3 protein: CASKSPGTHQPQHF
CDR3 DNA: TGTGCCAGTAAAAGTCCAGGTACCCATCAGCCCCAGCATTTT

V gene: TRBV7-8
J gene: TRBJ1-4
clone size: -
D gene: TRBD1
CDR3 protein: CASSSRPGTGVGEKLFF
CDR3 DNA: TGTGCCAGCAGCTCGCGTCCCGGGACAGGGGTCGGGGAAAAACTGTTTTTT

V gene: TRBV9
J gene: TRBJ2-5
clone size: -
D gene: -
CDR3 protein: CASSVLPGWGETQYF
CDR3 DNA: TGTGCCAGCAGCGTACTTCCCGGTTGGGGAGAGACCCAGTACTTC

V gene: TRBV9
J gene: TRBJ2-2
clone size: -
D gene: -
CDR3 protein: CASSVEIGGTGELFF
CDR3 DNA: TGTGCCAGCAGCGTAGAGATAGGGGGCACCGGGGAGCTGTTTTTT

V gene: TRBV30
J gene: TRBJ2-1
clone size: -
D gene: -
CDR3 protein: CAWSEGINEQFF
CDR3 DNA: TGTGCCTGGAGTGAAGGGATAAATGAGCAGTTCTTC

V gene: TRBV7-9
J gene: TRBJ1-2
clone size: -
D gene: -
CDR3 protein: CASSLGVAGNYGYTF
CDR3 DNA: TGTGCCAGCAGCTTAGGAGTCGCAGGGAACTATGGCTACACCTTC

V gene: TRBV2
J gene: TRBJ1-5
clone size: -
D gene: -
CDR3 protein: CATQGNSNQPQHF
CDR3 DNA: TGTGCCACCCAGGGTAATAGCAATCAGCCCCAGCATTTT

V gene: TRBV27
J gene: TRBJ1-2
clone size: few
D gene: -
CDR3 protein: CASSLVDSNYGYTF
CDR3 DNA: TGTGCCAGCAGTTTGGTGGATTCGAACTATGGCTACACCTTC

V gene: TRBV12-5
J gene: TRBJ2-1
clone size: -
D gene: TRBD2
CDR3 protein: CASGQPSTSGGTPFF
CDR3 DNA: TGTGCTAGTGGTCAACCCAGCACTAGCGGGGGGACCCCGTTCTTC

V gene: TRBV9
J gene: TRBJ2-1
clone size: -
D gene: TRBD2
CDR3 protein: CASSVSSGRFNEQFF
CDR3 DNA: TGTGCCAGCAGCGTATCTAGCGGGAGGTTCAATGAGCAGTTCTTC

V gene: TRBV27
J gene: TRBJ2-1
clone size: -
D gene: TRBD2
CDR3 protein: CASSLSGGGDPSYNEQFF
CDR3 DNA: TGTGCCAGCAGTTTATCGGGCGGGGGGGACCCTTCCTACAATGAGCAGTTCTTC

V gene: TRBV4-3
J gene: TRBJ1-4
clone size: -
D gene: -
CDR3 protein: CASSPVRGYTEKLFF
CDR3 DNA: TGCGCCAGCAGCCCGGTGAGGGGATATACTGAAAAACTGTTTTTT

V gene: TRBV7-9
J gene: TRBJ2-5
clone size: -
D gene: -
CDR3 protein: CASSFLTLQETQYF
CDR3 DNA: TGTGCCAGCAGCTTTTTGACGCTGCAAGAGACCCAGTACTTC

V gene: TRBV4-2
J gene: TRBJ2-1
clone size: -
D gene: -
CDR3 protein: CASSQVAGNTYNEQFF
CDR3 DNA: TGTGCCAGCAGCCAAGTGGCCGGAAACACCTACAATGAGCAGTTCTTC

V gene: TRBV11-2
J gene: TRBJ2-7
clone size: -
D gene: -
CDR3 protein: CASSRRDFYEQYF
CDR3 DNA: TGTGCCAGCAGCCGCCGGGACTTCTACGAGCAGTACTTC

V gene: TRBV6-1
J gene: TRBJ2-7
clone size: -
D gene: TRBD1
CDR3 protein: CASSDGQVYGQYF
CDR3 DNA: TGTGCCAGCAGTGATGGACAGGTCTACGGGCAGTACTTC